This T cell receptor (beta chain) was captured by sequencing in a study of CD8 T cells in Susac syndrome. Through negative isolation, CD4+ and CD8+ T cells were obtained, while TEMRA cells were enriched using FACS. RNA in amounts of 0.5 to 1 ug was reverse transcribed with random hexamers. TCRdb re-analysed the immunoSEQ multiplex PCR reads in MiXCR, keeping a single row per CDR3 protein. The data contain 100,000 to 150,000 distinct CDR3 sequences, over 85% of them singletons. The germline gives CDR1 SGHTA, CDR2 FQGTGA. This CDR3 has 14 residues. The ends lost 4 bases at V and 10 bases at J; junction bases unmatched: 9.

This receptor was taken from a human donor with multiple sclerosis. The chain links TRBV7-3 to TRBJ2-1; 8 bases agree with TRBD1. The specimen was CD8+ T cells from PBMCs. CDR3 sequence: CASSSQTPGGEQFF. The CDR3 nucleotides read TGTGCCAGCAGCTCCCAAACCCCAGGGGGCGAGCAGTTCTTC.